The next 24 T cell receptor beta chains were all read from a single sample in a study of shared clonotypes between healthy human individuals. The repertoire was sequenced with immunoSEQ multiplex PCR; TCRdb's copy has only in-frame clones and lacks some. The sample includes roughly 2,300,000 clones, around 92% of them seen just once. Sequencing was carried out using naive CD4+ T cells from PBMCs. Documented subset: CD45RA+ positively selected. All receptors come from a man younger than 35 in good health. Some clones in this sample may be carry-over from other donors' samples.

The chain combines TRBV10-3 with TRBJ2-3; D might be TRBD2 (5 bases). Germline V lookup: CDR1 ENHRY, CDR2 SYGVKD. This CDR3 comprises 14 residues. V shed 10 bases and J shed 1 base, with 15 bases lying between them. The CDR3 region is CATSPGTRTDTQYF. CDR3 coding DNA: TGTGCCACCTCCCCGGGAACACGCACAGATACGCAGTATTTT.

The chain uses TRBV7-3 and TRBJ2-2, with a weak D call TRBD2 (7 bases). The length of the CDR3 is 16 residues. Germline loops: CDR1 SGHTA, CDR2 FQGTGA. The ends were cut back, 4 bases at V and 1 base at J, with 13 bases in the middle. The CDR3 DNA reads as TGTGCCAGCAGCTCCCTCGGGGGGCTGAACACCGGGGAGCTGTTTTTT. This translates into CASSSLGGLNTGELFF.

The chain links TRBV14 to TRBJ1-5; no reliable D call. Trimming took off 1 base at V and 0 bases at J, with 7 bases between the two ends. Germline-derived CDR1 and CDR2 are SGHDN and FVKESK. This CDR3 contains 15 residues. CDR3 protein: CASSQVPHSNQPQHF. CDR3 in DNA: TGTGCCAGCAGCCAAGTGCCACATAGCAATCAGCCCCAGCATTTT.

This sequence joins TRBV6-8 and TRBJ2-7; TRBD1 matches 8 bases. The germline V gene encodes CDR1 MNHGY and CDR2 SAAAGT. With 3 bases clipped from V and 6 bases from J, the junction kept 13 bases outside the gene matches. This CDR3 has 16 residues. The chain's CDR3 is CASSYPGRGRRIEQYF. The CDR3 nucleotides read TGTGCCAGCAGTTATCCGGGCAGGGGGCGCCGTATCGAGCAGTACTTC.

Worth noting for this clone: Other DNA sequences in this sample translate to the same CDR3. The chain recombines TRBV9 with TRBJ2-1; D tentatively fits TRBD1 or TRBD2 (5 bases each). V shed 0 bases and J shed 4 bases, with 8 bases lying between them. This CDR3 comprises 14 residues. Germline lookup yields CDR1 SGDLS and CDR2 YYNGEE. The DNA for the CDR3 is TGTGCCAGCAGCGTAGGGGGGAGTTACAATGAGCAGTTCTTC. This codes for CASSVGGSYNEQFF.

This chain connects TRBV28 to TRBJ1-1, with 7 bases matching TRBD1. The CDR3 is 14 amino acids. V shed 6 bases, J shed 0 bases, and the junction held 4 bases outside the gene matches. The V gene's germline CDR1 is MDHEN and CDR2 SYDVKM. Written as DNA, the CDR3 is TGTGCCAGCAGACTAGGGGGCTTGAACACTGAAGCTTTCTTT. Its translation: CASRLGGLNTEAFF.

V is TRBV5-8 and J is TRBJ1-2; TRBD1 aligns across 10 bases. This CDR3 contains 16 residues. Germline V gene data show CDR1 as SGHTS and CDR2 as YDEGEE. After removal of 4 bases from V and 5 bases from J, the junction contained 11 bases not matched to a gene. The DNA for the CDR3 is TGTGCCAGCAGCAGGACAGGGGGTATTTCAGCGTATGGCTACACCTTC. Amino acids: CASSRTGGISAYGYTF.

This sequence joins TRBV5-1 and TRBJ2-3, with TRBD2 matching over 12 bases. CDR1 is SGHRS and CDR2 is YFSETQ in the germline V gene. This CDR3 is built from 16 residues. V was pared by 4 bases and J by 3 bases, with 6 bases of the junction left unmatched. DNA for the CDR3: TGCGCCAGCAGCCGATTAGGACTAGCGGGAACAGATACGCAGTATTTT. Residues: CASSRLGLAGTDTQYF.

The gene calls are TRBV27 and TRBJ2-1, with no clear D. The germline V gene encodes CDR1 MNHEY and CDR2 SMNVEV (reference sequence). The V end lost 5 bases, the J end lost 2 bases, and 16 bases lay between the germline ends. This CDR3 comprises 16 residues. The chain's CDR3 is CASSLSRIWAYNEQFF. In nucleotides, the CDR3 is TGTGCCAGCAGTCTTTCCCGAATTTGGGCCTACAATGAGCAGTTCTTC.

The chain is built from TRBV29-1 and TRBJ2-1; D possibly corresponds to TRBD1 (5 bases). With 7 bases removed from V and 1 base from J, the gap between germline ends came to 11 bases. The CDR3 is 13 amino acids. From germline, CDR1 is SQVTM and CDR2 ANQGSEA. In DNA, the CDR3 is TGCAGCGCCGGGCAGGGTTCCTACAATGAGCAGTTCTTC. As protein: CSAGQGSYNEQFF.

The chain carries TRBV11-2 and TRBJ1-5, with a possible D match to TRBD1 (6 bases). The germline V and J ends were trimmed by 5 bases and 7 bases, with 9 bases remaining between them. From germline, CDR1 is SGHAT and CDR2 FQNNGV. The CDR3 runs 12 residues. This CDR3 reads CASSQQGQPQHF. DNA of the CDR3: TGTGCCAGCAGCCAACAGGGCCAGCCCCAGCATTTT.

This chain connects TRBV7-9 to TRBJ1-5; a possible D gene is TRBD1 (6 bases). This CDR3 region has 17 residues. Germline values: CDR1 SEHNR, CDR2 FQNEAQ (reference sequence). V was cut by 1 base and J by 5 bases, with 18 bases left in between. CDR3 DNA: TGTGCCAGCAGCTTAGTAGGCGGCAGGGGTATGGATCAGCCCCAGCATTTT. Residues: CASSLVGGRGMDQPQHF.

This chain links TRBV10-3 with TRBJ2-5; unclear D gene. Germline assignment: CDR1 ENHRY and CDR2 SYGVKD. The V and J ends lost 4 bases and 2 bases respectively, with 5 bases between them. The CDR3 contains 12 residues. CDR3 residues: CAISGQQETQYF. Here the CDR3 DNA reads TGTGCCATCAGTGGCCAGCAAGAGACCCAGTACTTC.

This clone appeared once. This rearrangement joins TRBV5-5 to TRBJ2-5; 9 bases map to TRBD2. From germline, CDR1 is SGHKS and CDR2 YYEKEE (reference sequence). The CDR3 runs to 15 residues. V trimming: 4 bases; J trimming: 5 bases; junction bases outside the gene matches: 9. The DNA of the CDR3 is TGTGCCAGCAGCCCACCGGAGCTAGCGGGGGAGACCCAGTACTTC. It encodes CASSPPELAGETQYF.

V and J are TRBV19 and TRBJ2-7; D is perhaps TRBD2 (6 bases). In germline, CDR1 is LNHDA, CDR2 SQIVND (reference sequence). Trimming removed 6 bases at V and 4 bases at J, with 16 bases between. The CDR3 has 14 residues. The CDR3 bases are TGTGCCAGTAGCTATAGCGGCACCCATTACGAGCAGTACTTC. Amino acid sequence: CASSYSGTHYEQYF.

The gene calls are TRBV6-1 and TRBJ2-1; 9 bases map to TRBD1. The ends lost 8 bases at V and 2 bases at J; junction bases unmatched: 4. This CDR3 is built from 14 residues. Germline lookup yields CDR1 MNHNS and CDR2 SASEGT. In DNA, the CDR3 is TGTGCCAGCCTTTGGGACAGGGCCTACAATGAGCAGTTCTTC. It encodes CASLWDRAYNEQFF.

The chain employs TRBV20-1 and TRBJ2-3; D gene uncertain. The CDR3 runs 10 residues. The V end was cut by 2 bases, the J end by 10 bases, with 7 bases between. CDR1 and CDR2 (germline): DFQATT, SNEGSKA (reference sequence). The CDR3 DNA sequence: TGCAGTGCTAGACTAGTGGCGCAGTATTTT. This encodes CSARLVAQYF.

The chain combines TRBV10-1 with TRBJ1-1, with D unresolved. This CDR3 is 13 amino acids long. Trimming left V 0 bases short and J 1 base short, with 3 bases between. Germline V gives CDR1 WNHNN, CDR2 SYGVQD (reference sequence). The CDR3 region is CASSESGNTEAFF. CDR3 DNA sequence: TGCGCCAGCAGTGAGTCGGGGAACACTGAAGCTTTCTTT.

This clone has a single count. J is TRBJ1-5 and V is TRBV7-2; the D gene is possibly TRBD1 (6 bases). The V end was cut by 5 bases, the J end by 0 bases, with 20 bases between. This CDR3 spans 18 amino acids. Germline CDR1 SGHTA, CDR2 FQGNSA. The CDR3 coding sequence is TGTGCCAGCAGCCCCGGGGCCGGGCGGGGGGCTAGCAATCAGCCCCAGCATTTT. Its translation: CASSPGAGRGASNQPQHF.

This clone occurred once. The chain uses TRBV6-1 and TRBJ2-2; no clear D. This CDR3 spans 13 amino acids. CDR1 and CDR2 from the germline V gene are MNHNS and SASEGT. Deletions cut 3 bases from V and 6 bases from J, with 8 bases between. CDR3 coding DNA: TGTGCCAGCAGTGATGATGCCGCCGGGGAGCTGTTTTTT. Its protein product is CASSDDAAGELFF.

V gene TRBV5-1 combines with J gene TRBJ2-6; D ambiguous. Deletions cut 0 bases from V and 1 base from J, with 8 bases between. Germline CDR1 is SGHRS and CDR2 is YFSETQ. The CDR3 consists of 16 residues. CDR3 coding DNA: TGCGCCAGCAGCTTGGCAGCGCTATCTGGGGCCAACGTCCTGACTTTC. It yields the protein CASSLAALSGANVLTF.

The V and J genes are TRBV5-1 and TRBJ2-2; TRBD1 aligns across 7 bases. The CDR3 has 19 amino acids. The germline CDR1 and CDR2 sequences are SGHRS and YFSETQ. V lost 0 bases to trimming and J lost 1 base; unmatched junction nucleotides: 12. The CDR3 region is CASSLVPQRHRGNTGELFF. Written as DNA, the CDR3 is TGCGCCAGCAGCTTGGTTCCCCAGAGGCACAGGGGGAACACCGGGGAGCTGTTTTTT.

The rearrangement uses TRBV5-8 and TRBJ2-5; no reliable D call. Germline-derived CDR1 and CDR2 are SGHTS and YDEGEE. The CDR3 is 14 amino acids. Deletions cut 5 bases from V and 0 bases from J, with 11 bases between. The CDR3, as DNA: TGTGCCAGCAGATCCGACTGGTACCAAGAGACCCAGTACTTC. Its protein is CASRSDWYQETQYF.

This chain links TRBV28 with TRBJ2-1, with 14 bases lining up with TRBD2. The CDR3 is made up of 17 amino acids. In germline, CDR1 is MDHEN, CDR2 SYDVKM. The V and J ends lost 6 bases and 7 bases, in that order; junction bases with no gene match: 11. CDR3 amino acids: CASRPPGLAGGRNEQFF. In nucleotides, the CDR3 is TGTGCCAGCAGACCTCCCGGACTAGCGGGAGGCCGGAATGAGCAGTTCTTC.